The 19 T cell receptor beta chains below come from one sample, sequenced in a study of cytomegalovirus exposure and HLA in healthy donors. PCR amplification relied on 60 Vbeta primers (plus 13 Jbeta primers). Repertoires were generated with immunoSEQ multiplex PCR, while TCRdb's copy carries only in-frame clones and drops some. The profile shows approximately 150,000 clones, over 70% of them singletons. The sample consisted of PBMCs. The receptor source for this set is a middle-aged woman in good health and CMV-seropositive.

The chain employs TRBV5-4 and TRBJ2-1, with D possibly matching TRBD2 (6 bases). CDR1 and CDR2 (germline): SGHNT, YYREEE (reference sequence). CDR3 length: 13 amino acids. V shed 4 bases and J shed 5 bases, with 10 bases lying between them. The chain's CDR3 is CASSPGLNNEQFF. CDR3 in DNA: TGTGCCAGCAGCCCGGGACTCAACAATGAGCAGTTCTTC.

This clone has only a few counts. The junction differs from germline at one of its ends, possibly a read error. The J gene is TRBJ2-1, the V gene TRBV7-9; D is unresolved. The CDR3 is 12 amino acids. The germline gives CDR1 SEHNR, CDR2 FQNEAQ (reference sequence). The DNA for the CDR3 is TGTTCCAGCAGCCTATTCTTGCTCGAGCAGTTCTTC. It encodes CSSSLFLLEQFF.

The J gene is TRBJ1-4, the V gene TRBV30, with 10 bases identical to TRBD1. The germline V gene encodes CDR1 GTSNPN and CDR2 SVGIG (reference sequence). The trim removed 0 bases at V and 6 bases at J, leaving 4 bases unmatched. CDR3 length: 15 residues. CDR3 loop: CAWSVRGTGDEKLFF. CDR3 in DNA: TGTGCCTGGAGTGTTCGGGGGACAGGGGATGAAAAACTGTTTTTT.

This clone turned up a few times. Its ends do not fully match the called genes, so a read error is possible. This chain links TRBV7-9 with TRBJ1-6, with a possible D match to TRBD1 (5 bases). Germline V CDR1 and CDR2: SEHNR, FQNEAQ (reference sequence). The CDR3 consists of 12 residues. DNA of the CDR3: TGTTCCAGCAGCATCAGGGATTCACCCCTCCACTTT. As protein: CSSSIRDSPLHF.

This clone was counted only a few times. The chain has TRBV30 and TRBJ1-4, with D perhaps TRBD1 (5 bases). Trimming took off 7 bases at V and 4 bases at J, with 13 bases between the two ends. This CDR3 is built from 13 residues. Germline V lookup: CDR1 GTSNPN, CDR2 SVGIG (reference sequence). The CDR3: CALSGTLNEKLFF. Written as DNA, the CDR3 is TGTGCCTTATCCGGGACTCTTAATGAAAAACTGTTTTTT.

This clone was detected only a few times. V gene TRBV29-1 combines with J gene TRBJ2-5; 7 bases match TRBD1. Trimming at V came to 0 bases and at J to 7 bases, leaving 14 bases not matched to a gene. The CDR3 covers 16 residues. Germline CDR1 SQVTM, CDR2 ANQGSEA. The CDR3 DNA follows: TGCAGCGTTGAAGATCCCCCAGGGGGACAGACACTGACCCAGTACTTC. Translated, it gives CSVEDPPGGQTLTQYF.

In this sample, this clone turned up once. DNA of the CDR3: TGTGCCAGCAGCGCAGGACAGGGGCGGAGTGAAGCTTTCTTT. Translation gives CASSAGQGRSEAFF. The chain has TRBV9 and TRBJ1-1, with 9 bases fitting TRBD1. This CDR3 comprises 14 residues. Trimming removed 3 bases from V and 7 bases from J; junction bases left unmatched: 7. Germline V gene data show CDR1 as SGDLS and CDR2 as YYNGEE.

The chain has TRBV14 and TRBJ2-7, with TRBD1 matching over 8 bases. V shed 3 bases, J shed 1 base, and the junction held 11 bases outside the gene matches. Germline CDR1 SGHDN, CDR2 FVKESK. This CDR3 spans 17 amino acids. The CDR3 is CASSQTSWTGSSYEQYF. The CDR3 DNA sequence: TGTGCCAGCAGCCAGACGTCTTGGACAGGGTCATCCTACGAGCAGTACTTC.

The CDR3: CASSPHFYTEAFF. The DNA of the CDR3 is TGTGCCAGCAGTCCCCATTTTTACACTGAAGCTTTCTTT. V usage is TRBV28 and J usage is TRBJ1-1; D is undetermined. Trimming stripped 5 bases from V and 3 bases from J, with 10 bases between. CDR1 and CDR2 (germline): MDHEN, SYDVKM. CDR3 length: 13 amino acids.

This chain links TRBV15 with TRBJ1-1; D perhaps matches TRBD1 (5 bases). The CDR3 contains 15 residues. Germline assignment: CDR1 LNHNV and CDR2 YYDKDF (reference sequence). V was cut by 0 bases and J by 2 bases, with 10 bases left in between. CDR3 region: CATSRDLDSNTEAFF. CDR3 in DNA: TGTGCCACCAGCAGAGATCTTGACAGCAACACTGAAGCTTTCTTT.

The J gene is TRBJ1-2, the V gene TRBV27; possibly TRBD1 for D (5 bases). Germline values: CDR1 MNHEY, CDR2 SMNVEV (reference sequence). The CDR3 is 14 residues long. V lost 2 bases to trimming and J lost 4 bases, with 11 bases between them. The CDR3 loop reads CASSLRGPTYGYTF. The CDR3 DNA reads TGTGCCAGCAGTTTAAGGGGCCCCACCTATGGCTACACCTTC.

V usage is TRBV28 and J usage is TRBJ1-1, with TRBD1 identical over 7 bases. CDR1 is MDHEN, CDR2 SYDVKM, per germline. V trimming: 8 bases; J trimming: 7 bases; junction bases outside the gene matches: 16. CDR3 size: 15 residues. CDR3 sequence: CASLMEGALDYEAFF. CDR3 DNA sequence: TGTGCCAGCCTCATGGAGGGGGCTCTGGATTATGAAGCTTTCTTT.

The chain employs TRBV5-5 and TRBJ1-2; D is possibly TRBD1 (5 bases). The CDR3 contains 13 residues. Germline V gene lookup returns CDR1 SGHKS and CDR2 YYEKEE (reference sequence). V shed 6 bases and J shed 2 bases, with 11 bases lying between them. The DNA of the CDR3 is TGTGCCAGCAATCCGGGACTAAACTATGGCTACACCTTC. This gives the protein CASNPGLNYGYTF.

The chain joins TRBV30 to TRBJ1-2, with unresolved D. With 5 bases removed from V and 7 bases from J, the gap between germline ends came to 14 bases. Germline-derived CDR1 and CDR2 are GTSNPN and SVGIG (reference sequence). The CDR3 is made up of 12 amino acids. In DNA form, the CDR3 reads TGTGCCTGGGGCCCCAAGTCGGGTGGCTACACCTTC. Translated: CAWGPKSGGYTF.

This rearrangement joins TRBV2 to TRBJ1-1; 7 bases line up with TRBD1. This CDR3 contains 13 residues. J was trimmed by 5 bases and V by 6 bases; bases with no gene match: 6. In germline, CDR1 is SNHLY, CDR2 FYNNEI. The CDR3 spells CASRRGQLTEAFF. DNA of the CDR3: TGTGCCAGCAGACGGGGACAGTTAACTGAAGCTTTCTTT.

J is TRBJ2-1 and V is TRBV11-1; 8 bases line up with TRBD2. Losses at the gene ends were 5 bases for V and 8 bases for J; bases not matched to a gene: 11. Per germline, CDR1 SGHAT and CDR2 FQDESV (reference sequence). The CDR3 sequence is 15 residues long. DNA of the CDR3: TGTGCCAGCAGCCCGCGTTTTACGGGGGGGCATGAGCAGTTCTTC. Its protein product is CASSPRFTGGHEQFF.

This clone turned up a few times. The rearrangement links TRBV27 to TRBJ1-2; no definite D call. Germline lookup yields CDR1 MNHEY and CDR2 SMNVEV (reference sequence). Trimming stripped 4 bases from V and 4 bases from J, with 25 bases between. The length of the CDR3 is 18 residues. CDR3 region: CASSSLSYRTVESYGYTF. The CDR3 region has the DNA TGTGCCAGCAGTTCCCTCTCATATAGAACAGTGGAATCCTATGGCTACACCTTC.

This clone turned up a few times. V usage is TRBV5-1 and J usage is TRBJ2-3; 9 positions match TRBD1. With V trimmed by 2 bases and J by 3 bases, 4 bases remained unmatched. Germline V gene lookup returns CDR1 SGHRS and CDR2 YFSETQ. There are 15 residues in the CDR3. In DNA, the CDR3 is TGCGCCAGCAGCTTTCCGGGACAGGGTACAGATACGCAGTATTTT. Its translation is CASSFPGQGTDTQYF.

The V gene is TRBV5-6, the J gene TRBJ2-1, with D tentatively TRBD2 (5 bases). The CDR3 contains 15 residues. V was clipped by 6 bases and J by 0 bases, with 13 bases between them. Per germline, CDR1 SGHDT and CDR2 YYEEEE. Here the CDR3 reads CASTPSGSSYNEQFF. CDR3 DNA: TGTGCCAGCACCCCTTCGGGGAGCTCCTACAATGAGCAGTTCTTC.